This T cell receptor beta chain was profiled in a study of response to subunit inactivated influenza vaccine. Study-level results: Authors suggested few new T cells are recruited by each seasonal influenza vaccination.

For this clonotype: What it recognizes is unknown.

TCRdb re-called the RT-PCR reads with MiXCR, one entry per CDR3 protein. There are 650,000 to 800,000 distinct CDR3 sequences in the sample; under 20% occur only once, and approximately 10% lies in the top ten. The germline CDR1 and CDR2 sequences are SEHNR and FQNEAQ (reference sequence). J lost 9 bases, V lost 4 bases, and 12 bases had no gene match. The CDR3 covers 15 residues. This receptor was identified in a man between 50 and 59 years old who received an inactivated influenza vaccine. The starting material was PBMCs from blood, obtained 4 to 6 days after vaccination. This chain uses TRBV7-9 with TRBJ1-5; TRBD1 agrees at 7 bases. In nucleotides, the CDR3 is TGTGCCAGCAGCTCCACCGGGACAGTTAACCTGCCCCAGCATTTT. Its protein is CASSSTGTVNLPQHF.